This T cell receptor (beta chain) was captured in a study of CD8 T cells in Susac syndrome. Random hexamers served to reverse transcribe roughly 0.5 to 1 ug RNA. Amplification of TCR beta CDR3 across 54 Vbeta and 13 Jbeta was performed with immunoSEQ multiplex PCR. TCRdb used MiXCR to reprocess the immunoSEQ multiplex PCR reads, holding one entry per CDR3 protein. The top ten hold over 0.1% of the sample, which has roughly 130,000 distinct CDR3 sequences, around 96% seen once. Germline CDR1 is MNHEY and CDR2 is SMNVEV (reference sequence). The V gene lost 6 bases and the J gene lost 7 bases, with 17 bases spanning the gap. The CDR3 is 14 amino acids. The TEMRA cells underwent FACS enrichment, while the CD8+ and CD4+ T cells underwent negative isolation.

This receptor was taken from a human donor in good health. Sequenced material: CD4+ T cells from PBMCs. The J gene is TRBJ2-3, the V gene TRBV27, with D tentatively TRBD2 (6 bases). The CDR3 reads CASSPVGGPYTQYF. The CDR3 DNA is TGTGCCAGCAGCCCGGTCGGAGGGCCCTATACGCAGTATTTT.